This T cell receptor (beta chain) was retrieved from a study of cytomegalovirus exposure and HLA in healthy donors. The wider study: There were about 85 million unique TCRs (from HLA-typed donors) in an early data release. Study-wide points: Data from an earlier analysis indicated that most TCR beta V segments were productive either about 87% or about 30% of the time. It was reportedly the case that the classifier diagnosed cytomegalovirus status with high specificity and sensitivity.

PCR employed 60 Vbeta and 13 Jbeta primers. In the source study's methods: Per a later analysis, the number of unique TCR beta chains was roughly 87 million, of which around 9.9 million were shared. Assay used: immunoSEQ multiplex PCR; TCRdb lists only in-frame clones, some missing. The V and J calls and clone size were taken over from that table, and D and trimming were inferred from the DNA. The sample shows about 50,000 clones, around 81% of them seen only once. In the case of this clone: The antigen remains undetermined.

This CDR3 has 16 amino acids. The V and J ends lost 0 bases and 6 bases, in that order; junction bases with no gene match: 8. Germline CDR1 is MGHRA and CDR2 is YSYEKL. The chain has TRBV4-1 and TRBJ1-5; 7 bases align to TRBD1. The sequenced sample consisted of PBMCs. The clonotype was recovered from a boy aged 10-17 years in good health and CMV-seropositive. The CDR3 loop reads CASSQESDRAGQPQHF. As DNA, the CDR3 is TGCGCCAGCAGCCAAGAGAGCGACAGGGCAGGTCAGCCCCAGCATTTT.